This record covers a single T cell receptor (beta chain). Antigen unknown. J was trimmed by 8 bases and V by 1 base; bases with no gene match: 5. Germline V gene sequence: CDR1 SGHAT, CDR2 FQNNGV. The CDR3 length is 16 residues. Using immunoSEQ multiplex PCR, the repertoire was profiled, and TCRdb retains in-frame clones only, with some absent. The sample carries approximately 99,000 clones, more than 95% recorded once. This record comes from a study of OX40 agonist ivuxolimab in advanced cancers. Study information: Around 40% of patients had received prior checkpoint inhibitor therapy.

Study-wide findings and caveats: Low clonal expansion, among the lowest seen, marked partial responders at 0.1-3.0 mg/kg. Clonal expansion was seen in CD4+ and CD8+ blood T cells by week 6 at 0.1 to 3.0 mg/kg.

This rearrangement joins TRBV11-2 to TRBJ2-1, with 13 bases identical to TRBD2. Material: CD4+ or CD8+ T cells sorted from blood, obtained in a trial of the OX40 agonist ivuxolimab. The source of this sequence is an adult with an advanced solid tumor such as melanoma, head and neck, liver or kidney cancer. The CDR3 region has the DNA TGTGCCAGCAGCTTAGGGACTAGCGGGAGAAGGCATGAGCAGTTCTTC. Translated: CASSLGTSGRRHEQFF. Together with reference TRBV11-2 and TRBJ2-1, the CDR3 gives the full variable domain: EAGVAQSPRYKIIEKRQSVAFWCNPISGHATLYWYQQILGQGPKLLIQFQNNGVVDDSQLPKDRFSAERLKGVDSTLKIQPAKLEDSAVYLCASSLGTSGRRHEQFFGPGTRLTVL.